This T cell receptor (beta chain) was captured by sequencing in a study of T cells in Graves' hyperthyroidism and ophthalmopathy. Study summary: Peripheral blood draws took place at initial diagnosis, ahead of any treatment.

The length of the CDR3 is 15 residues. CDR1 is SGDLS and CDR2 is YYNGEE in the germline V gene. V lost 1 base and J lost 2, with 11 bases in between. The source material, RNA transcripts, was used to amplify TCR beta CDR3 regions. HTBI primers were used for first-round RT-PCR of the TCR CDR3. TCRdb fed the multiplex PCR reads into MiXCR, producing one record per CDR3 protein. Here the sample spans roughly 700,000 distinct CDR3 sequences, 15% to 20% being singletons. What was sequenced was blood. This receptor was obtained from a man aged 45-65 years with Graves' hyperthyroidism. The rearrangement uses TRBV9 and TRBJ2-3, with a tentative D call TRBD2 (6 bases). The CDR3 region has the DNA TGTGCCAGCAGCGTAAGCGGCGGGACCACAGATACGCAGTATTTT. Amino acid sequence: CASSVSGGTTDTQYF.